This T cell receptor beta chain was sequenced in a study of blood T cell repertoires in COVID-19. The wider study: PBMCs, B-cell-depleted T cells, or T cells provided the cDNA or gDNA that made up the material.

Profiled with immunoSEQ multiplex PCR; TCRdb holds only in-frame clones, not every one. Of over 200,000 clones listed, around 84% were seen once; the top ten hold approximately 6.6%. V was shortened by 0 bases and J by 6 bases, with 13 bases between the two germline ends. Germline V gives CDR1 SGDLS, CDR2 YYNGEE. The CDR3 covers 14 residues. Cohorts were determined from participant-reported clinical history. Only a few counts were recorded for this clone. Sequenced material: PBMCs or T cells enriched from blood (not recorded which). The rearrangement joins TRBV9 to TRBJ2-7, with D perhaps TRBD1 (6 bases). The receptor comes from a woman aged 40-49 years who had recovered from COVID-19. DNA of the CDR3: TGTGCCAGCAGCGTAGTTGGGGGCCCTACCGAGCAGTACTTC. Residues: CASSVVGGPTEQYF.